Below are 17 T cell receptor beta chains sequenced from a single sample in a study of cytomegalovirus exposure and HLA in healthy donors. It was with 60 Vbeta and 13 Jbeta primers that the PCR ran. The data were produced by immunoSEQ multiplex PCR, yet TCRdb's version contains in-frame clones alone and is incomplete. This table has 150,000 to 200,000 clones, about 76% appearing once. Sequencing was performed on PBMCs. These receptors were collected from a woman aged 45-60 years in good health and CMV-seronegative.

This clone was picked up a small number of times. The chain links TRBV29-1 to TRBJ2-2; 8 bases align to TRBD1. V shed 7 bases, J shed 4 bases, and the junction held 5 bases outside the gene matches. This CDR3 is 13 amino acids long. Germline values: CDR1 SQVTM, CDR2 ANQGSEA. CDR3 nucleotides: TGCAGCGCTACCAGGGGGCCCACCGGGGAGCTGTTTTTT. As protein: CSATRGPTGELFF.

The chain recombines TRBV2 with TRBJ1-3; D ambiguous. Per the germline V gene, CDR1 is SNHLY and CDR2 is FYNNEI. The CDR3 consists of 17 residues. V lost 2 bases, J lost 1 base, and 15 bases lay in between. CDR3 region: CASSEYVTTLSGNTIYF. The CDR3 bases are TGTGCCAGCAGTGAATACGTCACAACCTTGTCTGGAAACACCATATATTTT.

This chain links TRBV10-3 with TRBJ1-1, with 8 bases identical to TRBD1. The length of the CDR3 is 14 residues. Trimming removed 4 bases from V and 1 base from J; junction bases left unmatched: 2. Per the germline V gene, CDR1 is ENHRY and CDR2 is SYGVKD. CDR3 protein: CAISGGTGNTEAFF. CDR3 nucleotides: TGTGCCATCAGTGGGGGGACAGGGAACACTGAAGCTTTCTTT.

This clone was counted once. The genes are TRBV5-1 and TRBJ2-7, with 7 nucleotides matching TRBD1. Germline V gives CDR1 SGHRS, CDR2 YFSETQ. The V gene end was trimmed by 4 bases and the J gene end by 3 bases; junction bases not matched to a gene: 7. The CDR3 loop spans 14 amino acids. The CDR3 DNA sequence: TGCGCCAGCAGCCTCAGACAGGGAGTCTACGAGCAGTACTTC. As protein: CASSLRQGVYEQYF.

This rearrangement joins TRBV18 to TRBJ1-5; possibly TRBD1 for D (5 bases). V was cut by 5 bases and J by 0 bases, with 20 bases left in between. This CDR3 spans 18 amino acids. The germline V gene has CDR1 KGHSH and CDR2 LQKENI. The CDR3 loop is CASSIRDSFRDSNQPQHF. The CDR3 coding sequence is TGTGCCAGCTCAATACGGGACTCCTTTCGGGATAGCAATCAGCCCCAGCATTTT.

V and J are TRBV9 and TRBJ2-3, with D hard to call. Trimming cost V 2 bases and J 5 bases, with 3 bases left between them. This CDR3 is built from 11 residues. The germline V gene encodes CDR1 SGDLS and CDR2 YYNGEE. As DNA, the CDR3 is TGTGCCAGCAGCGTCGGAGATACGCAGTATTTT. Amino acids: CASSVGDTQYF.

The table lists this clone with a few counts. The CDR3 region is CSARDSTEAFF. The CDR3 DNA reads as TGCAGTGCTAGGGACAGCACTGAAGCTTTCTTT. V and J are TRBV20-1 and TRBJ1-1, with D possibly being TRBD1 (6 bases). This CDR3 contains 11 residues. Germline CDR1 DFQATT, CDR2 SNEGSKA (reference sequence). Trimming pared 3 bases from V and 4 bases from J, leaving 6 bases between.

This clone was observed once. This rearrangement joins TRBV5-6 to TRBJ1-1; TRBD1 matches 7 bases. Germline V gene data show CDR1 as SGHDT and CDR2 as YYEEEE. After removal of 4 bases from V and 4 bases from J, the junction contained 4 bases not matched to a gene. The CDR3 covers 13 residues. This chain's CDR3 is CASSVDRRTEAFF. CDR3 coding DNA: TGTGCCAGCAGCGTGGACAGGCGCACTGAAGCTTTCTTT.

This clone was found once. The J gene is TRBJ1-1, the V gene TRBV18, with D unclear. The germline V and J ends were trimmed by 6 bases and 0 bases, with 17 bases remaining between them. In germline, CDR1 is KGHSH, CDR2 LQKENI. The CDR3 covers 16 residues. This CDR3 is CASSAGGSLLNTEAFF. The CDR3 coding sequence is TGTGCCAGCTCCGCAGGAGGCAGCCTGCTGAACACTGAAGCTTTCTTT.

The CDR3 is CSAKAGQVNYNEQFF. In DNA form, the CDR3 reads TGCAGCGCAAAAGCGGGACAGGTAAACTACAATGAGCAGTTCTTC. This chain joins TRBV29-1 and TRBJ2-1; tentatively, D is TRBD1 (8 bases). This CDR3 comprises 15 residues. Germline values: CDR1 SQVTM, CDR2 ANQGSEA. V was pared by 7 bases and J by 3 bases, with 19 bases between.

Only a few counts were recorded for this clone. Here the CDR3 DNA reads TGTGCCTCCAAAGGGAGCTCTGGAAACACCATATATTTT. It specifies CASKGSSGNTIYF. This chain links TRBV19 with TRBJ1-3; D is uncertain. V was clipped by 11 bases and J by 0 bases, with 11 bases between them. From germline, CDR1 is LNHDA and CDR2 SQIVND (reference sequence). This CDR3 comprises 13 residues.

The chain has TRBV27 and TRBJ2-7; 12 nucleotides agree with TRBD2. The J segment lost 5 bases and the V segment lost 9 bases, leaving 5 bases of the junction unmatched. This CDR3 is 13 amino acids long. The germline V gene has CDR1 MNHEY and CDR2 SMNVEV (reference sequence). The CDR3 bases are TGTGCCAGTAAACTAGCGGGAGGACACGAGCAGTACTTC. This translates into CASKLAGGHEQYF.

The V call is TRBV18, the J call TRBJ1-2; D unclear. The CDR3 has 15 residues. Germline values: CDR1 KGHSH, CDR2 LQKENI. Trimming removed 3 bases from V and 3 bases from J, with 14 bases in between. The CDR3 region has the DNA TGTGCCAGCTCACCTCTCCCTGGCAGATACTATGGCTACACCTTC. Its protein product is CASSPLPGRYYGYTF.

The chain combines TRBV9 with TRBJ1-2; weak D call: TRBD1 (5 bases). V was cut by 0 bases and J by 7 bases, with 16 bases left in between. The germline CDR1 and CDR2 sequences are SGDLS and YYNGEE. CDR3 size: 15 residues. Written as DNA, the CDR3 is TGTGCCAGCAGCGTAGCTACGGGGGGAGGCTTTGGCTACACCTTC. Translating gives CASSVATGGGFGYTF.

The gene calls are TRBV15 and TRBJ2-7; tentatively, D is TRBD2 (5 bases). The CDR3 covers 16 residues. V lost 0 bases, J lost 1 base, and 13 bases lay in between. Germline CDR1 reads LNHNV; CDR2 reads YYDKDF (reference sequence). CDR3 sequence reads: CATSRDKRWRSYEQYF. The CDR3 DNA sequence: TGTGCCACCAGCAGAGATAAAAGGTGGAGGTCCTACGAGCAGTACTTC.

The J gene is TRBJ1-3, the V gene TRBV28, with a tentative D call TRBD1 (5 bases). The CDR3 is 15 residues long. CDR1 MDHEN and CDR2 SYDVKM come from the germline V gene. The ends were cut back, 6 bases at V and 0 bases at J, with 12 bases in the middle. The CDR3 protein is CASSPRGSSGNTIYF. CDR3 nucleotides: TGTGCCAGCAGCCCTAGGGGTAGCTCTGGAAACACCATATATTTT.

The chain links TRBV2 to TRBJ1-5, with a weak D call TRBD1 (6 bases). Germline CDR1 reads SNHLY; CDR2 reads FYNNEI. The CDR3 consists of 14 residues. Trimming shortened V by 5 bases and J by 7 bases, and 15 bases separated the two germline ends. The CDR3 DNA follows: TGTGCCAGCAGTTTACAGGGTATTAAGCAGCCCCAGCATTTT. It yields the protein CASSLQGIKQPQHF.